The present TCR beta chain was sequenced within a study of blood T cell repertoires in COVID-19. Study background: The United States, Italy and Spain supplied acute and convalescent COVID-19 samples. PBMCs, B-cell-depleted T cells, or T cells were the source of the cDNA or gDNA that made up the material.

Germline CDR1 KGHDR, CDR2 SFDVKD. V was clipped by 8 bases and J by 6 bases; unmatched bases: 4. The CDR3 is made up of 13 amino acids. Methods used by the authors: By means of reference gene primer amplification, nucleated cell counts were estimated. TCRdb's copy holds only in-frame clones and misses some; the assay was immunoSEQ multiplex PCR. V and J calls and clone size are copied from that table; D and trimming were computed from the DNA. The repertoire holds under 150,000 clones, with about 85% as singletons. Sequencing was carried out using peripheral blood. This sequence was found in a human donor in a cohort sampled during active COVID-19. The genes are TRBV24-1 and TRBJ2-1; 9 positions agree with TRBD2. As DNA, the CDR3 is TGTGCCACCAAAAGCGGGGGGCTCAATGAGCAGTTCTTC. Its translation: CATKSGGLNEQFF.